These T cell receptor beta chains were read from a single sample in a study of somatic mutations in cytotoxic T cells in rheumatoid arthritis. Libraries were prepared by immunoSEQ multiplex PCR; TCRdb keeps only in-frame clonotypes and omits some of them. The data show some 4,300 clones, with 80% seen just once and more than 30% held by the top ten. Sequenced material: CD8+ T cells sorted from blood. The receptor set was obtained from a woman aged 55-70 years with rheumatoid arthritis. Both conserved end residues are part of each CDR3. D genes are given only for firm matches. Clone sizes are given selectively: once, few, many, or a class where the clone is expanded.

abundance	v_gene	d_gene	j_gene	CDR3aa	CDR3nt
.	TRBV19	.	TRBJ2-1	CASSIVANNEQFF	TGTGCCAGTAGTATCGTAGCGAACAATGAGCAGTTCTTC
.	TRBV5-6	.	TRBJ2-3	CASRTGGFTDTQYF	TGTGCCAGCCGCACCGGGGGTTTCACAGATACGCAGTATTTT
.	TRBV7-9	.	TRBJ1-6	CASRAQGSDSPLHF	TGTGCCAGCAGAGCGCAGGGGTCGGATTCACCCCTCCACTTT
.	TRBV28	TRBD1	TRBJ1-4	CASKSLQGVNEKLFF	TGTGCCAGCAAATCCCTACAGGGGGTGAATGAAAAACTGTTTTTT
.	TRBV7-2	.	TRBJ2-3	CASSSPGDTQYF	TGTGCCAGCAGCTCGCCCGGGGATACGCAGTATTTT
.	TRBV5-4	.	TRBJ1-1	CASSLVQGTEAFF	TGTGCCAGCAGCTTGGTCCAGGGCACTGAAGCTTTCTTT
.	TRBV2	TRBD2	TRBJ2-1	CAGTGGLAGESSYNEQFF	TGTGCCGGGACCGGGGGACTAGCGGGGGAGAGCTCCTACAATGAGCAGTTCTTC
.	TRBV27	.	TRBJ2-7	CASSFGSWGEQYF	TGTGCCAGCAGTTTCGGGAGCTGGGGCGAGCAGTACTTC
.	TRBV5-6	TRBD2	TRBJ2-3	CASSLGLDLDTQYF	TGTGCCAGCAGCCTGGGACTAGATCTAGATACGCAGTATTTT
.	TRBV5-6	.	TRBJ1-6	CASSLLPSNSPLHF	TGTGCCAGCAGCTTACTACCCTCCAATTCACCCCTCCACTTT
.	TRBV5-4	TRBD2	TRBJ2-5	CASSFSGGGETQYF	TGTGCCAGCAGCTTTAGCGGGGGGGGCGAGACCCAGTACTTC
.	TRBV6-1	.	TRBJ2-2	CASSEGDTGELFF	TGTGCCAGCAGTGAAGGAGACACCGGGGAGCTGTTTTTT
once	TRBV19	.	TRBJ2-3	CASSIHRSTDTQYF	TGTGCCAGTAGTATACACAGGAGCACAGATACGCAGTATTTT
.	TRBV7-9	TRBD1	TRBJ1-2	CASSYQTGGDYGYTF	TGTGCCAGCAGCTATCAGACAGGGGGTGACTATGGCTACACCTTC
large	TRBV29-1	.	TRBJ2-7	CSAIQGNSYEQYF	TGCAGCGCAATACAGGGTAACTCCTACGAGCAGTACTTC
.	TRBV16	.	TRBJ1-2	CASSQVSTNYGYTF	TGTGCCAGCAGCCAAGTCTCTACTAACTATGGCTACACCTTC
.	TRBV9	.	TRBJ2-7	CASSVDRSSSYEQYF	TGTGCCAGCAGCGTAGACCGTTCGAGCTCCTACGAGCAGTACTTC
.	TRBV6-1	TRBD1	TRBJ1-1	CASSYRGNTEAFF	TGTGCCAGCAGCTACAGGGGTAACACTGAAGCTTTCTTT
.	TRBV5-6	TRBD1	TRBJ2-1	CASSLGNRGLYGEQFF	TGTGCCAGCAGCTTGGGAAACAGGGGATTGTATGGTGAGCAGTTCTTC
few	TRBV28	.	TRBJ1-6	CASSFGGRSYNSPLHF	TGTGCCAGCAGTTTTGGCGGTCGCTCCTATAATTCACCCCTCCACTTT
.	TRBV9	TRBD2	TRBJ2-1	CASSVDGGGAYNEQFF	TGTGCCAGCAGCGTAGACGGCGGGGGAGCCTACAATGAGCAGTTCTTC
.	TRBV7-3	TRBD1	TRBJ2-1	CASSLIGTGVDNEQFF	TGTGCCAGCAGCTTAATCGGGACAGGGGTAGACAATGAGCAGTTCTTC
few	TRBV4-1	.	TRBJ1-1	CASSLISQDTEAFF	TGCGCCAGCAGCCTCATATCACAGGACACTGAAGCTTTCTTT
.	TRBV4-1	TRBD1	TRBJ1-4	CASSRGTGDEKLFF	TGCGCCAGCAGCCGAGGGACAGGGGATGAAAAACTGTTTTTT
few	TRBV6-4	TRBD1	TRBJ2-1	CASSEAGQGGNEQFF	TGTGCCAGCAGTGAGGCCGGACAGGGAGGCAATGAGCAGTTCTTC
.	TRBV19	.	TRBJ1-1	CASSLGPRGTEAFF	TGTGCCAGTAGTCTAGGACCCAGGGGCACTGAAGCTTTCTTT
once	TRBV7-9	TRBD1	TRBJ1-1	CASSPTGANTEAFF	TGTGCCAGCAGCCCGACAGGGGCCAACACTGAAGCTTTCTTT
.	TRBV6-4	.	TRBJ2-3	CASSRGEDTDTQYF	TGTGCCAGCAGTCGCGGGGAGGACACAGATACGCAGTATTTT
.	TRBV19	TRBD2	TRBJ2-3	CASSDLVAGLTDTQYF	TGTGCCAGTAGTGACTTAGTAGCGGGGTTAACAGATACGCAGTATTTT
.	TRBV4-1	.	TRBJ1-1	CASSQTLILMNTEAFF	TGCGCCAGCAGCCAAACTCTAATCTTGATGAACACTGAAGCTTTCTTT
large	TRBV2	TRBD1	TRBJ1-1	CASRENRGRGTEAFF	TGTGCCAGCAGGGAGAACAGGGGGCGAGGCACTGAAGCTTTCTTT
.	TRBV6-1	.	TRBJ2-3	CASSEGGGSGTDTQYF	TGTGCCAGCAGTGAAGGTGGGGGCTCTGGCACAGATACGCAGTATTTT
once	TRBV21-1	.	TRBJ2-1	CASSKVRAGAYNEQFF	TGTGCCAGCAGCAAAGTGCGAGCGGGGGCCTACAATGAGCAGTTCTTC
.	TRBV5-6	TRBD1	TRBJ2-5	CASSLEGAQVETQYF	TGTGCCAGCAGCTTGGAGGGGGCTCAGGTGGAGACCCAGTACTTC
.	TRBV6-5	.	TRBJ1-1	CASSSRYPDTEAFF	TGTGCCAGCAGCAGCAGGTACCCGGACACTGAAGCTTTCTTT
.	TRBV9	TRBD2	TRBJ2-1	CASSVWASGENEQFF	TGTGCCAGCAGCGTATGGGCTAGCGGGGAAAATGAGCAGTTCTTC
.	TRBV28	.	TRBJ2-2	CASKYDPETNTGELFF	TGTGCCAGCAAGTATGATCCAGAAACGAACACCGGGGAGCTGTTTTTT
.	TRBV7-2	TRBD2	TRBJ2-4	CASSLDRGGLGSNIQYF	TGTGCCAGCAGCTTAGATCGGGGGGGCCTCGGGTCAAACATTCAGTACTTC
.	TRBV5-4	.	TRBJ1-6	CASSPPGLNSPLHF	TGTGCCAGCAGCCCGCCGGGACTGAATTCACCCCTCCACTTT
.	TRBV27	TRBD2	TRBJ2-3	CASSLGREGTDTQYF	TGTGCCAGCAGTTTGGGCAGGGAGGGGACAGATACGCAGTATTTT
.	TRBV4-1	.	TRBJ2-2	CASSPASTGGELFF	TGCGCCAGCAGCCCCGCAAGTACTGGCGGGGAGCTGTTTTTT